This entry lists 23 T cell receptor beta chains sequenced from one sample in a study of technical replicates of blood from a few donors. Assay: immunoSEQ multiplex PCR; the TCRdb copy retains only in-frame clones and omits some. The sample consists of 95,000 or so clones, around 96% of them appearing once. The specimen sequenced was T cells isolated from PBMCs. The receptor set was obtained from a human donor in good health.

V and J are TRBV5-1 and TRBJ2-7, with 7 positions matching TRBD1. The CDR3 contains 16 residues. V trimming: 3 bases; J trimming: 6 bases; junction bases outside the gene matches: 15. Per the germline V gene, CDR1 is SGHRS and CDR2 is YFSETQ. The CDR3 bases are TGCGCCAGCAGCTCCACTTCGAGGGGGCCCCCCCTCGAGCAGTACTTC. Its protein product is CASSSTSRGPPLEQYF. The whole variable domain, filled in from reference TRBV5-1 and TRBJ2-7, reads KAGVTQTPRYLIKTRGQQVTLSCSPISGHRSVSWYQQTPGQGLQFLFEYFSETQRNKGNFPGRFSGRQFSNSRSEMNVSTLELGDSALYLCASSSTSRGPPLEQYFGPGTRLTVT.

The chain links TRBV5-1 to TRBJ2-3; 7 bases line up with TRBD1. This CDR3 spans 16 amino acids. V was pared by 0 bases and J by 3 bases, with 7 bases of the junction left unmatched. The germline gives CDR1 SGHRS, CDR2 YFSETQ. The CDR3 region has the DNA TGCGCCAGCAGCTTGGGACAGGGTCAAAAAACAGATACGCAGTATTTT. This sequence encodes CASSLGQGQKTDTQYF.

The V and J genes are TRBV10-3 and TRBJ2-7, with unresolved D. The CDR3 loop spans 15 amino acids. Germline V gene sequence: CDR1 ENHRY, CDR2 SYGVKD. V was cut by 0 bases and J by 2 bases, with 11 bases left in between. CDR3 in DNA: TGTGCCATCAGTGAGTCGATGACTCTTACCTACGAGCAGTACTTC. Its translation is CAISESMTLTYEQYF.

The DNA for the CDR3 is TGTGCCACACTATCTCTTGGCTACACCTTC. Translated, it gives CATLSLGYTF. The chain combines TRBV6-5 with TRBJ1-2; D gene unclear. CDR1 and CDR2 (germline): MNHEY, SVGAGI. The CDR3 length is 10 residues. V gave up 10 bases and J gave up 7 bases, with 10 bases separating them.

This clone was seen a single time. The chain has TRBV9 and TRBJ2-6, with 7 positions matching TRBD1. With V trimmed by 5 bases and J by 0 bases, 5 bases remained unmatched. Germline CDR1 reads SGDLS; CDR2 reads YYNGEE. The CDR3 runs 16 residues. Written as DNA, the CDR3 is TGTGCCAGCAGTCGGACAGGCCGCTCTGGGGCCAACGTCCTGACTTTC. The encoded protein is CASSRTGRSGANVLTF.

This clone was seen only once. The CDR3 region has the DNA TGTGCCAGCAGCTCCTCGACAGTCACAGATACGCAGTATTTT. Translating gives CASSSSTVTDTQYF. The chain links TRBV5-6 to TRBJ2-3; TRBD1 is a possible D gene (5 bases). The CDR3 extends over 14 amino acids. V was pared by 3 bases and J by 2 bases, with 10 bases between. Germline lookup yields CDR1 SGHDT and CDR2 YYEEEE.

V is TRBV29-1 and J is TRBJ2-5; tentative D call: TRBD2 (7 bases). CDR1 is SQVTM and CDR2 is ANQGSEA in the germline V gene. V lost 5 bases and J 3 bases, leaving 13 bases between the germline ends. The CDR3 has 13 amino acids. The CDR3 sequence is CSVYRAGEETQYF. The CDR3 nucleotides are TGCAGCGTTTACAGGGCGGGGGAAGAGACCCAGTACTTC.

V usage is TRBV10-3 and J usage is TRBJ1-1; no clear D gene. Trimming left V 1 base short and J 0 bases short, with 9 bases between. CDR1 and CDR2 (germline): ENHRY, SYGVKD. The CDR3 consists of 15 residues. CDR3 loop: CAISEYNNMNTEAFF. Here the CDR3 DNA reads TGTGCCATCAGTGAGTATAACAATATGAACACTGAAGCTTTCTTT.

V and J are TRBV7-9 and TRBJ2-7; 8 bases agree with TRBD1. Germline values: CDR1 SEHNR, CDR2 FQNEAQ (reference sequence). The V segment lost 7 bases and the J segment 5 bases; nucleotides outside the gene matches: 4. This CDR3 spans 12 amino acids. In DNA, the CDR3 is TGTGCCAGCACCCTACAGGGGGACGAGCAGTACTTC. Protein: CASTLQGDEQYF.

This chain joins TRBV5-1 and TRBJ2-5; 9 bases line up with TRBD2. This CDR3 contains 14 residues. Losses at the gene ends were 4 bases for V and 4 bases for J; bases not matched to a gene: 5. Germline V gene data show CDR1 as SGHRS and CDR2 as YFSETQ. The DNA for the CDR3 is TGCGCCAGCAGCGGGGGACTAGCCGCAGAGACCCAGTACTTC. It translates to CASSGGLAAETQYF.

The V and J genes are TRBV4-3 and TRBJ2-7; the D gene is possibly TRBD1 (6 bases). The CDR3 length is 13 residues. Trimming took off 2 bases at V and 3 bases at J, with 8 bases between the two ends. Germline V CDR1 and CDR2: LGHNA, YSLEER. CDR3 loop: CASSQQGGYEQYF. Written as DNA, the CDR3 is TGCGCCAGCAGCCAACAAGGGGGCTACGAGCAGTACTTC.

The chain joins TRBV7-9 to TRBJ2-1; 9 bases match TRBD1. The CDR3 runs to 14 residues. CDR1 is SEHNR, CDR2 FQNEAQ, per germline (reference sequence). The V and J ends lost 3 bases and 8 bases, in that order; junction bases with no gene match: 5. The CDR3 coding sequence is TGTGCCAGCAGCTTTGGACAGGGGAACGATGAGCAGTTCTTC. Translation: CASSFGQGNDEQFF.

This chain links TRBV11-3 with TRBJ2-7; maybe TRBD2 (5 bases). Germline lookup yields CDR1 SGHNT and CDR2 YENEEA. The CDR3 has 13 residues. V was cut by 3 bases and J by 3 bases, with 9 bases left in between. CDR3 sequence (DNA): TGTGCCAGCAGCTTGGCCCGGGGCTACGAGCAGTACTTC. It encodes CASSLARGYEQYF.

The J gene is TRBJ1-2, the V gene TRBV11-2, with 7 bases matching TRBD1. The CDR3 spans 12 residues. CDR1 SGHAT and CDR2 FQNNGV come from the germline V gene. V lost 5 bases and J lost 8; bases outside the gene matches: 5. CDR3 coding DNA: TGTGCCAGCAGCCCACAGGGGATAGGCTACACCTTC. Residues: CASSPQGIGYTF.

This CDR3 reads CASSASGTPNQPQHF. The CDR3 nucleotides read TGTGCCAGCAGCGCCTCCGGGACACCCAATCAGCCCCAGCATTTT. The chain links TRBV9 to TRBJ1-5, with D maybe TRBD1 (6 bases). Between the trimmed V and J ends, which lost 3 bases and 3 bases, there was a span of 13 bases. This CDR3 has 15 amino acids. Germline V gene lookup returns CDR1 SGDLS and CDR2 YYNGEE.

This chain connects TRBV29-1 to TRBJ2-7, with TRBD1 matching over 7 bases. V was pared by 6 bases and J by 0 bases, with 5 bases of the junction left unmatched. CDR1 and CDR2 from the germline V gene are SQVTM and ANQGSEA. This CDR3 has 13 amino acids. The CDR3: CSVAGTVSYEQYF. The CDR3 bases are TGCAGCGTCGCCGGGACAGTCTCCTACGAGCAGTACTTC.

This chain uses TRBV5-1 with TRBJ2-1, with 9 bases fitting TRBD2. Trimming took 0 bases from V and 9 from J; bases not matched to a gene: 4. This CDR3 has 14 residues. Germline-derived CDR1 and CDR2 are SGHRS and YFSETQ. CDR3: CASSLVPREGEQFF. CDR3 bases: TGCGCCAGCAGCTTGGTCCCGCGGGAGGGTGAGCAGTTCTTC.

The chain uses TRBV27 and TRBJ2-7; possible D gene TRBD1, 6 bases. V lost 6 bases to trimming and J lost 4 bases, with 13 bases between them. The CDR3 extends over 13 amino acids. Germline V gene sequence: CDR1 MNHEY, CDR2 SMNVEV (reference sequence). CDR3 residues: CASSTGYGYEQYF. The CDR3 DNA reads TGTGCCAGCAGCACAGGGTACGGATACGAGCAGTACTTC.

The J gene is TRBJ1-2, the V gene TRBV10-3; a possible D gene is TRBD1 (6 bases). This CDR3 is built from 14 residues. V lost 0 bases and J lost 5, with 10 bases in between. Germline V gene lookup returns CDR1 ENHRY and CDR2 SYGVKD. CDR3 sequence reads: CAISESDQGYGYTF. CDR3 nucleotide sequence: TGTGCCATCAGTGAGTCTGACCAGGGGTATGGCTACACCTTC.

A single count supports this clone. The chain is built from TRBV7-8 and TRBJ2-1; 8 bases line up with TRBD1. Per germline, CDR1 SGHVS and CDR2 FQNEAQ. Losses at the gene ends were 5 bases for V and 2 bases for J; bases not matched to a gene: 5. The CDR3 is made up of 15 amino acids. The CDR3 region is CASSSTDRAYNEQFF. The CDR3 coding sequence is TGTGCCAGCAGCAGTACGGACAGGGCCTACAATGAGCAGTTCTTC.

CDR3 DNA: TGTGCCATCAGTCTGAAGGACAGGGCCGAGCAGTACTTC. This gives the protein CAISLKDRAEQYF. The V gene is TRBV10-3, the J gene TRBJ2-7; 8 nucleotides line up with TRBD1. The J segment lost 6 bases and the V segment lost 5 bases, leaving 6 bases of the junction unmatched. CDR1 and CDR2 (germline): ENHRY, SYGVKD. This CDR3 comprises 13 residues.

The chain combines TRBV7-8 with TRBJ1-2; possible D gene TRBD1, 6 bases. The CDR3 length is 15 residues. Deletions cut 1 base from V and 5 bases from J, with 14 bases between. The V gene's germline CDR1 is SGHVS and CDR2 FQNEAQ. The CDR3 region has the DNA TGTGCCAGCAGCTTAGTAAGACAGGCGTTATATGGCTACACCTTC. It translates to CASSLVRQALYGYTF.

This clone was observed a few times. The gene calls are TRBV7-9 and TRBJ1-2; D is unclear. Germline values: CDR1 SEHNR, CDR2 FQNEAQ (reference sequence). V lost 5 bases and J lost 4, with 11 bases in between. There are 13 residues in the CDR3. The CDR3 DNA is TGTGCCAGCAGCCTTAGCGAATTCTATGGCTACACCTTC. Its translation is CASSLSEFYGYTF.